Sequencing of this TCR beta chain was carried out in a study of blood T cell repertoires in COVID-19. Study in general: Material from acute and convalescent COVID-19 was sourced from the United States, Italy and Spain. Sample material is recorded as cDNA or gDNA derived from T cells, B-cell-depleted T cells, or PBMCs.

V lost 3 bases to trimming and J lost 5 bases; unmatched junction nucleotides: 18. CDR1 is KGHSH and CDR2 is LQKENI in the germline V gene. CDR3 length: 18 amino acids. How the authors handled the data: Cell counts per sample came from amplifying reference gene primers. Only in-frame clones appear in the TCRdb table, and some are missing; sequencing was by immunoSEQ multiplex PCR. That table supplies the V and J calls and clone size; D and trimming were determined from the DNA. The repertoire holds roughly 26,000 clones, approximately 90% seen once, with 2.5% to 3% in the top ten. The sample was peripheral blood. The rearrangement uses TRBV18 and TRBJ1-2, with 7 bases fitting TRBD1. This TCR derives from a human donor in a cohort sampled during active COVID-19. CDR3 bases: TGTGCCAGCTCACCCTTATTAGGACAGGAACAACAGAGATATGGCTACACCTTC. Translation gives CASSPLLGQEQQRYGYTF.